This entry concerns a single T cell receptor (beta chain). Its matching antigen is unknown. Germline assignment: CDR1 LGHNA and CDR2 YSLEER. This CDR3 has 17 residues. V was clipped by 0 bases and J by 10 bases; unmatched bases: 13. The entry originates in a study of cytomegalovirus exposure and HLA in healthy donors. Study-wide findings and caveats: Altogether, around 160 TCR beta chains were recorded as cytomegalovirus-associated. In a later analysis, at a false discovery rate of 0.05, roughly 17,000 TCR beta sequences were associated with HLA alleles. Later analysis demonstrated an association between a missense DCLRE1C variant and TCR beta V- and J-gene trimming.

Primers included in the PCR were 60 Vbeta and 13 Jbeta primers. Here immunoSEQ multiplex PCR was the method, and the copy in TCRdb shows in-frame clones only, minus some. The sample yields about 190,000 clones, over 70% seen once. The receptor's source is a man between 45 and 60 years old in good health and CMV-seronegative. The sample consisted of PBMCs. The chain combines TRBV4-3 with TRBJ2-3, with TRBD2 matching 10 bases. CDR3 DNA sequence: TGCGCCAGCAGCCAAGATCCCCCCCATAGCGGGGGGCCACCGCAGTATTTT. Translated, it gives CASSQDPPHSGGPPQYF.